A single sample gave rise to the 32 T cell receptor beta chains below, sequenced in a study of blood T cell repertoires in COVID-19. Here immunoSEQ multiplex PCR was the method, and the copy in TCRdb shows in-frame clones only, minus some. The profile shows around 200,000 clones, 88% of them singletons. The sequencing input was PBMCs or T cells enriched from blood (not recorded which). The receptors stem from a woman aged 30 to 39 who had recovered from COVID-19.

The chain carries TRBV5-6 and TRBJ2-7, with a possible D match to TRBD2 (5 bases). The germline V and J ends were trimmed by 0 bases and 5 bases, with 6 bases remaining between them. CDR1 is SGHDT, CDR2 YYEEEE, per germline. The CDR3 is 12 residues long. The CDR3 is CASSLVGDEQYF. The CDR3 region has the DNA TGTGCCAGCAGCTTGGTCGGGGACGAGCAGTACTTC.

The chain carries TRBV7-9 and TRBJ2-5; 9 positions match TRBD1. With V trimmed by 4 bases and J by 4 bases, 7 bases remained unmatched. CDR3 size: 15 residues. Per the germline V gene, CDR1 is SEHNR and CDR2 is FQNEAQ (reference sequence). For the CDR3, the DNA is TGTGCCAGCAGCTCTGGACAGGGGATGGGAGAGACCCAGTACTTC. As protein: CASSSGQGMGETQYF. The full variable domain, completed using reference TRBV7-9 and TRBJ2-5, is DTGVSQNPRHKITKRGQNVTFRCDPISEHNRLYWYRQTLGQGPEFLTYFQNEAQLEKSRLLSDRFSAERPKGSFSTLEIQRTEQGDSAMYLCASSSGQGMGETQYFGPGTRLLVL.

V is TRBV11-2 and J is TRBJ2-7; tentatively, D is TRBD2 (5 bases). The CDR3 has 15 residues. V was trimmed by 1 base and J by 1 base, leaving 11 bases between them. Germline V lookup: CDR1 SGHAT, CDR2 FQNNGV. The CDR3: CASSLGGSGSYEQYF. CDR3 coding DNA: TGTGCCAGCAGCTTAGGAGGGTCCGGGTCCTACGAGCAGTACTTC.

Of note for this clone: Sequence at one end of the junction differs from germline and may be a read error. The chain uses TRBV11-2 and TRBJ2-6, with TRBD1 matching over 8 bases. Germline CDR1 is SGHAT and CDR2 is FQNNGV. The CDR3 loop spans 15 amino acids. CDR3 sequence: CASSFQPTGVNVLTF. The CDR3 nucleotides are TGTGCAAGCAGCTTCCAACCGACAGGGGTCAACGTCCTGACTTTC.

This chain connects TRBV4-3 to TRBJ1-5; D is undetermined. The CDR3 covers 13 residues. Trimming took off 4 bases at V and 3 bases at J, with 7 bases between the two ends. The germline V gene encodes CDR1 LGHNA and CDR2 YSLEER. CDR3 amino acids: CASSLGFNQPQHF. The CDR3 bases are TGCGCCAGCAGCCTTGGCTTCAATCAGCCCCAGCATTTT.

In nucleotides, the CDR3 is TGCAGCGTCCCAGGAGGGGCGTCAGCTAACTATGGCTACACCTTC. Residues: CSVPGGASANYGYTF. The V and J genes are TRBV29-1 and TRBJ1-2, with D possibly matching TRBD1 (5 bases). The CDR3 consists of 15 residues. CDR1 and CDR2 (germline): SQVTM, ANQGSEA. The V and J ends lost 6 bases and 0 bases respectively, with 17 bases between them.

This CDR3 is CASSLVGGGNEQFF. CDR3 DNA sequence: TGTGCCAGCAGCTTAGTGGGAGGGGGCAATGAGCAGTTCTTC. The chain couples TRBV7-9 to TRBJ2-1, with D possibly being TRBD2 (7 bases). CDR1 and CDR2 from the germline V gene are SEHNR and FQNEAQ (reference sequence). Trimming removed 1 base from V and 6 bases from J, with 10 bases in between. The CDR3 length is 14 residues. The variable domain in full, completed from reference TRBV7-9 and TRBJ2-1, reads DTGVSQNPRHKITKRGQNVTFRCDPISEHNRLYWYRQTLGQGPEFLTYFQNEAQLEKSRLLSDRFSAERPKGSFSTLEIQRTEQGDSAMYLCASSLVGGGNEQFFGPGTRLTVL.

The chain links TRBV5-1 to TRBJ1-1; 7 bases line up with TRBD1. The CDR3 consists of 15 residues. Germline CDR1 reads SGHRS; CDR2 reads YFSETQ. The V gene end was trimmed by 2 bases and the J gene end by 5 bases; junction bases not matched to a gene: 9. CDR3 residues: CASSLTGAGVTEAFF. In DNA form, the CDR3 reads TGCGCCAGCAGCTTAACAGGGGCCGGGGTGACTGAAGCTTTCTTT.

V and J are TRBV14 and TRBJ2-1; possibly TRBD2 for D (5 bases). V was cut by 0 bases and J by 2 bases, with 17 bases left in between. Germline CDR1 and CDR2: SGHDN and FVKESK. The CDR3 sequence is 18 residues long. In DNA, the CDR3 is TGTGCCAGCAGCCAAGATCGCGGAGGTGTCAGGACCTACAATGAGCAGTTCTTC. Its protein is CASSQDRGGVRTYNEQFF.

The V gene is TRBV7-6, the J gene TRBJ2-2; D may be TRBD2 (6 bases). CDR3 size: 15 residues. Trimming stripped 4 bases from V and 3 bases from J, with 12 bases between. Germline-derived CDR1 and CDR2 are SGHVS and FNYEAQ. CDR3 sequence (DNA): TGTGCCAGCAGCTCCCGGGGGTCCGACACCGGGGAGCTGTTTTTT. The encoded protein is CASSSRGSDTGELFF.

The chain uses TRBV5-1 and TRBJ2-3; TRBD2 matches 8 bases. This CDR3 is 16 amino acids long. V lost 0 bases to trimming and J lost 2 bases; unmatched junction nucleotides: 5. Germline V CDR1 and CDR2: SGHRS, YFSETQ. Here the CDR3 DNA reads TGCGCCAGCAGCTTGGAAGTAGCGGGGACCACAGATACGCAGTATTTT. Protein product: CASSLEVAGTTDTQYF. Full variable domain (missing parts from reference TRBV5-1 and TRBJ2-3): KAGVTQTPRYLIKTRGQQVTLSCSPISGHRSVSWYQQTPGQGLQFLFEYFSETQRNKGNFPGRFSGRQFSNSRSEMNVSTLELGDSALYLCASSLEVAGTTDTQYFGPGTRLTVL.

The J gene is TRBJ2-2, the V gene TRBV14, with 9 positions matching TRBD1. Trimming removed 4 bases from V and 5 bases from J; junction bases left unmatched: 8. This CDR3 spans 16 amino acids. Germline lookup yields CDR1 SGHDN and CDR2 FVKESK. The DNA of the CDR3 is TGTGCCAGCAGCCCCCTCGGACAGGGGTGGACCGGGGAGCTGTTTTTT. Protein product: CASSPLGQGWTGELFF.

The chain has TRBV27 and TRBJ1-3; D possibly corresponds to TRBD1 (5 bases). The germline gives CDR1 MNHEY, CDR2 SMNVEV (reference sequence). The V end lost 5 bases, the J end lost 3 bases, and 8 bases lay between the germline ends. This CDR3 has 13 residues. The CDR3 here is CASSLGVGNTIYF. The CDR3 DNA follows: TGTGCCAGCAGTCTAGGGGTTGGAAACACCATATATTTT.

The chain is built from TRBV6-5 and TRBJ2-5; D gene uncertain. The CDR3 has 12 amino acids. V was pared by 5 bases and J by 0 bases, with 4 bases between. Germline loops: CDR1 MNHEY, CDR2 SVGAGI. The CDR3 region has the DNA TGTGCCAGCAGTCGGGACCAAGAGACCCAGTACTTC. Protein: CASSRDQETQYF.

The CDR3 coding sequence is TGTGCCAGCAGCTCCCGACTAGGGTCCAATGAGCAGTTCTTC. This sequence encodes CASSSRLGSNEQFF. V and J are TRBV6-2 or TRBV6-3 and TRBJ2-1; D is possibly TRBD2 (6 bases). V was trimmed by 6 bases and J by 6 bases, leaving 15 bases between them. Germline V gives CDR1 MNHEY, CDR2 SVGEGT. The CDR3 spans 14 residues.

V and J are TRBV27 and TRBJ1-2; 7 nucleotides match TRBD1. This CDR3 spans 13 amino acids. Germline-derived CDR1 and CDR2 are MNHEY and SMNVEV (reference sequence). The J segment lost 5 bases and the V segment lost 6 bases, leaving 6 bases of the junction unmatched. The CDR3 loop is CASSPDRRYGYTF. The CDR3 DNA sequence: TGTGCCAGCAGCCCGGACAGGAGATATGGCTACACCTTC.

The CDR3 is CASSLGQGRSPLHF. The CDR3 DNA reads as TGTGCCAGCAGCTTGGGACAGGGACGATCACCCCTCCACTTT. The chain links TRBV7-3 to TRBJ1-6; the match to TRBD1 covers 9 bases. J lost 10 bases, V lost 3 bases, and 4 bases had no gene match. CDR1 SGHTA and CDR2 FQGTGA come from the germline V gene. There are 14 residues in the CDR3.

This chain joins TRBV6-5 and TRBJ1-5; 8 nucleotides align to TRBD1. There are 13 residues in the CDR3. Germline V gives CDR1 MNHEY, CDR2 SVGAGI. The ends lost 6 bases at V and 2 bases at J; junction bases unmatched: 0. The CDR3 sequence: CASRQGGNQPQHF. The CDR3 DNA sequence: TGTGCCAGCAGACAGGGGGGCAATCAGCCCCAGCATTTT.

The V gene is TRBV18, the J gene TRBJ1-2; TRBD1 might be the D (6 bases). The V and J ends lost 3 bases and 8 bases respectively, with 19 bases between them. Germline CDR1 and CDR2: KGHSH and LQKENI. The CDR3 is 15 residues long. The CDR3 is CASSPETGRGYGYTF. CDR3 in DNA: TGTGCCAGCTCACCTGAGACAGGAAGGGGCTACGGCTACACCTTC.

This rearrangement joins TRBV6-5 to TRBJ1-4, with a tentative D call TRBD1 (6 bases). CDR1 is MNHEY and CDR2 is SVGAGI in the germline V gene. The CDR3 length is 15 residues. V was cut by 0 bases and J by 6 bases, with 11 bases left in between. Written as DNA, the CDR3 is TGTGCCAGCAGTTACTCCAGGGGCGGGTATGAAAAACTGTTTTTT. This gives the protein CASSYSRGGYEKLFF.

In its sample, this clone was seen once. The V and J genes are TRBV7-9 and TRBJ1-3; D perhaps matches TRBD1 (5 bases). The CDR3 sequence is 15 residues long. The V end lost 3 bases, the J end lost 7 bases, and 16 bases lay between the germline ends. Germline V lookup: CDR1 SEHNR, CDR2 FQNEAQ (reference sequence). The CDR3 DNA reads as TGTGCCAGCAGCTTTTCCCGACAGTTAGATAACACCATATATTTT. The encoded protein is CASSFSRQLDNTIYF. Supplemented by reference TRBV7-9 and TRBJ1-3, the full variable domain reads DTGVSQNPRHKITKRGQNVTFRCDPISEHNRLYWYRQTLGQGPEFLTYFQNEAQLEKSRLLSDRFSAERPKGSFSTLEIQRTEQGDSAMYLCASSFSRQLDNTIYFGEGSWLTVV.

The chain recombines TRBV2 with TRBJ1-4; 9 bases align to TRBD1. The trim removed 7 bases at V and 7 bases at J, leaving 10 bases unmatched. The length of the CDR3 is 15 residues. Germline V lookup: CDR1 SNHLY, CDR2 FYNNEI. CDR3 residues: CASKGWDRDPEKLFF. The DNA for the CDR3 is TGTGCCAGCAAGGGTTGGGACAGGGACCCTGAAAAACTGTTTTTT.

CDR3 amino acids: CASSLGGVYHEKLFF. CDR3 nucleotide sequence: TGTGCCAGCAGCTTAGGCGGGGTTTATCATGAAAAACTGTTTTTT. The V and J genes are TRBV7-8 and TRBJ1-4; unclear D gene. CDR3 length: 15 amino acids. Germline CDR1 SGHVS, CDR2 FQNEAQ. Trimming shortened V by 1 base and J by 6 bases, and 12 bases separated the two germline ends.

This clone was seen only once. This chain uses TRBV5-4 with TRBJ1-1; a weak D match, TRBD1 (5 bases). V was trimmed by 0 bases and J by 6 bases, leaving 12 bases between them. Germline V gives CDR1 SGHNT, CDR2 YYREEE (reference sequence). The CDR3 loop spans 14 amino acids. The CDR3 bases are TGTGCCAGCAGCTTGGGCGCAGCAGGGTCTGAAGCTTTCTTT. It specifies CASSLGAAGSEAFF.

As concerns this clone: This CDR3 is also generated by other DNA sequences in the sample. This rearrangement joins TRBV7-9 to TRBJ1-5, with 7 bases fitting TRBD1. V dropped 0 bases and J dropped 4; count of bases not matched to a gene: 6. The CDR3 covers 16 residues. Germline V CDR1 and CDR2: SEHNR, FQNEAQ (reference sequence). The CDR3 loop is CASSLAATGVNQPQHF. In DNA form, the CDR3 reads TGTGCCAGCAGCTTAGCGGCAACAGGGGTTAATCAGCCCCAGCATTTT.

The chain recombines TRBV28 with TRBJ2-7, with D tentatively TRBD1 (6 bases). The germline V gene encodes CDR1 MDHEN and CDR2 SYDVKM. V lost 6 bases to trimming and J lost 3 bases, with 15 bases between them. This CDR3 comprises 14 residues. The CDR3 loop is CASREHGQYYEQYF. The CDR3, as DNA: TGTGCCAGCAGAGAACACGGACAGTACTACGAGCAGTACTTC. The whole variable domain, remainder taken from reference TRBV28 and TRBJ2-7, is DVKVTQSSRYLVKRTGEKVFLECVQDMDHENMFWYRQDPGLGLRLIYFSYDVKMKEKGDIPEGYSVSREKKERFSLILESASTNQTSMYLCASREHGQYYEQYFGPGTRLTVT.

The chain recombines TRBV27 with TRBJ2-3; TRBD2 matches 10 bases. CDR1 is MNHEY and CDR2 is SMNVEV in the germline V gene (reference sequence). The CDR3 consists of 17 residues. V lost 5 bases, J lost 1 base, and 9 bases stayed unmatched. The CDR3 sequence: CASSENRSGGGTDTQYF. In nucleotides, the CDR3 is TGTGCCAGCAGTGAAAACCGGAGCGGGGGGGGCACAGATACGCAGTATTTT.

This chain connects TRBV7-8 to TRBJ1-1, with 8 bases lining up with TRBD1. The CDR3 length is 13 residues. Germline assignment: CDR1 SGHVS and CDR2 FQNEAQ. J gave up 4 bases and V 5 bases, and 3 bases lay outside the gene matches. The CDR3 DNA reads as TGTGCCAGCAGCCTCACAGGGGGCACTGAAGCTTTCTTT. Its translation: CASSLTGGTEAFF.

The chain carries TRBV5-4 and TRBJ2-7, with D maybe TRBD2 (6 bases). Per the germline V gene, CDR1 is SGHNT and CDR2 is YYREEE (reference sequence). V lost 4 bases and J lost 3, with 23 bases in between. The CDR3 has 17 amino acids. The CDR3 DNA reads TGTGCCAGCAGCGCGGAGGGGTATATTGATGTTAGCTACGAGCAGTACTTC. This gives the protein CASSAEGYIDVSYEQYF.

The chain carries TRBV3-1 (or the pseudogene TRBV3-2) and TRBJ1-5; 9 nucleotides align to TRBD1. The ends lost 5 bases at V and 7 bases at J; junction bases unmatched: 6. There are 14 residues in the CDR3. Germline V gives CDR1 LGHDT, CDR2 YNNKEL (reference sequence). CDR3 sequence (DNA): TGTGCCAGCAGCGCGGGACAGGGCGAGCAGCCCCAGCATTTT. Amino acid sequence: CASSAGQGEQPQHF.

This chain links TRBV7-9 with TRBJ1-1, with a weak D call TRBD1 (5 bases). This CDR3 comprises 14 residues. Trimming removed 0 bases from V and 6 bases from J, with 11 bases in between. Looked up from germline, CDR1 is SEHNR and CDR2 is FQNEAQ (reference sequence). CDR3 nucleotides: TGTGCCAGCAGCTTAGCCCCTCCGGGGGCTGAAGCTTTCTTT. This codes for CASSLAPPGAEAFF.

The genes are TRBV7-6 and TRBJ2-5; a weak D match, TRBD2 (5 bases). The CDR3 has 15 amino acids. V dropped 3 bases and J dropped 4 bases, with 15 bases sitting between them. CDR1 is SGHVS, CDR2 FNYEAQ, per germline. The CDR3 DNA reads as TGTGCCAGCAGCTTCTCTGGGGAGACCGTAGAGACCCAGTACTTC. Protein: CASSFSGETVETQYF.